Shown below are 19 T cell receptor beta chains from a single sample sequenced in a study of cytomegalovirus exposure and HLA in healthy donors. The study ran its PCR with 60 Vbeta and 13 Jbeta primers. Profiled with immunoSEQ multiplex PCR; TCRdb holds only in-frame clones, not every one. The table shows some 130,000 clones, with 80% occurring only once. Sequenced material: PBMCs. Receptor source: a man younger than 45 in good health and CMV-seronegative.

The rearrangement uses TRBV9 and TRBJ2-7; TRBD2 matches at 7 bases. The CDR3 is 14 amino acids. J gave up 3 bases and V 4 bases, and 7 bases lay outside the gene matches. The germline gives CDR1 SGDLS, CDR2 YYNGEE. In DNA, the CDR3 is TGTGCCAGCAGCTCAGGAGGGGACTACTACGAGCAGTACTTC. The encoded protein is CASSSGGDYYEQYF.

The chain recombines TRBV18 with TRBJ2-3, with TRBD1 matching over 8 bases. The trim removed 3 bases at V and 4 bases at J, leaving 9 bases unmatched. This CDR3 contains 16 residues. Per germline, CDR1 KGHSH and CDR2 LQKENI. The DNA of the CDR3 is TGTGCCAGCTCACCCTTGACAGGGGCTCAGGCAGATACGCAGTATTTT. Its translation: CASSPLTGAQADTQYF.

The genes are TRBV7-2 and TRBJ2-3; 9 bases map to TRBD2. The trim removed 2 bases at V and 2 bases at J, leaving 8 bases unmatched. CDR1 is SGHTA and CDR2 is FQGNSA in the germline V gene. The CDR3 loop spans 17 amino acids. CDR3 protein: CASSLSASGTFTDTQYF. CDR3 DNA sequence: TGTGCCAGCAGCTTATCGGCTAGCGGGACCTTCACAGATACGCAGTATTTT.

The chain employs TRBV5-8 and TRBJ2-7, with no clear D. Germline lookup yields CDR1 SGHTS and CDR2 YDEGEE. There are 14 residues in the CDR3. V gave up 0 bases and J gave up 1 base, with 8 bases separating them. Here the CDR3 DNA reads TGTGCCAGCAGCTTGGTTCTGCTATCCTACGAGCAGTACTTC. This translates into CASSLVLLSYEQYF.

CDR3 in amino acids: CASRRGLAHNEQFF. In nucleotides, the CDR3 is TGTGCCAGCAGGCGAGGACTAGCCCACAATGAGCAGTTCTTC. The J gene is TRBJ2-1, the V gene TRBV27; 8 nucleotides agree with TRBD2. There are 14 residues in the CDR3. V shed 6 bases and J 5 bases; nucleotides not matched to a gene: 6. Germline V gene data show CDR1 as MNHEY and CDR2 as SMNVEV (reference sequence).

J is TRBJ1-6 and V is TRBV5-1; TRBD1 agrees at 9 bases. V gave up 4 bases and J gave up 5 bases; unmatched junction bases: 10. The germline gives CDR1 SGHRS, CDR2 YFSETQ. CDR3 length: 17 amino acids. The CDR3 DNA is TGCGCCAGCAGCGGGAGGCAGACAGGGGGTAATAATTCACCCCTCCACTTT. Translating gives CASSGRQTGGNNSPLHF.

This chain connects TRBV15 to TRBJ1-5; no clear D. CDR3 length: 14 amino acids. Trimming removed 5 bases from V and 1 base from J, with 9 bases in between. Germline V gene lookup returns CDR1 LNHNV and CDR2 YYDKDF (reference sequence). The CDR3 coding sequence is TGTGCCACCAGCGTCTCGGGGAGCAATCAGCCCCAGCATTTT. Translation gives CATSVSGSNQPQHF.

The chain is built from TRBV28 and TRBJ2-2; the match to TRBD2 covers 9 bases. Germline V lookup: CDR1 MDHEN, CDR2 SYDVKM. The CDR3 contains 15 residues. The trim removed 5 bases at V and 9 bases at J, leaving 10 bases unmatched. The CDR3 loop is CASSRPSSGARELFF. CDR3 bases: TGTGCCAGCAGTCGCCCCTCTAGCGGGGCCAGGGAGCTGTTTTTT.

This sequence joins TRBV27 and TRBJ2-7, with 12 bases lining up with TRBD2. The ends lost 4 bases at V and 3 bases at J; junction bases unmatched: 4. Germline V CDR1 and CDR2: MNHEY, SMNVEV (reference sequence). The CDR3 covers 15 residues. CDR3 in amino acids: CASSSGLAGFYEQYF. CDR3 in DNA: TGTGCCAGCAGTTCGGGACTAGCGGGTTTCTACGAGCAGTACTTC.

This clone showed up just once. Here the CDR3 reads CAWTGTGQETQYF. The CDR3 nucleotides read TGTGCCTGGACCGGGACAGGCCAAGAGACCCAGTACTTC. The V gene is TRBV30, the J gene TRBJ2-5, with 8 bases that match TRBD1. V shed 4 bases and J 1 base; nucleotides not matched to a gene: 2. Germline CDR1 is GTSNPN and CDR2 is SVGIG (reference sequence). The CDR3 contains 13 residues.

This chain joins TRBV6-6 and TRBJ2-7; 9 nucleotides align to TRBD1. V trimming: 6 bases; J trimming: 0 bases; junction bases outside the gene matches: 6. Per the germline V gene, CDR1 is MNHNY and CDR2 is SVGAGI (reference sequence). This CDR3 has 15 amino acids. As DNA, the CDR3 is TGTGCCAGCAGAATCGGGACAGGGATCTCCTACGAGCAGTACTTC. Its translation: CASRIGTGISYEQYF.

This clone has a handful of counts. The V gene is TRBV2, the J gene TRBJ2-7; 8 nucleotides align to TRBD2. V lost 6 bases, J lost 2 bases, and 6 bases stayed unmatched. The CDR3 covers 14 residues. From germline, CDR1 is SNHLY and CDR2 FYNNEI. Here the CDR3 reads CASRPPGGAYEQYF. For the CDR3, the DNA is TGTGCCAGCAGGCCTCCGGGGGGGGCCTACGAGCAGTACTTC.

This chain joins TRBV19 and TRBJ1-2, with 7 bases matching TRBD1. This CDR3 is built from 14 residues. Trimming took 4 bases from V and 6 from J; bases not matched to a gene: 8. Germline assignment: CDR1 LNHDA and CDR2 SQIVND (reference sequence). The CDR3 is CASSTRQGRNGYTF. The CDR3 nucleotides are TGTGCCAGTAGTACTCGACAGGGTCGGAATGGCTACACCTTC.

The V gene is TRBV7-8, the J gene TRBJ2-7; a possible D gene is TRBD1 (5 bases). The V gene's germline CDR1 is SGHVS and CDR2 FQNEAQ. CDR3 size: 17 residues. V lost 5 bases and J 4 bases, leaving 24 bases between the germline ends. The CDR3, as DNA: TGTGCCAGCAGCCCTCAATCAGGGCTGAGTTTTCTGTACGAGCAGTACTTC. It specifies CASSPQSGLSFLYEQYF.

This clone was picked up one time. This chain joins TRBV6-5 and TRBJ1-2, with D perhaps matching TRBD1 (6 bases). Germline CDR1 is MNHEY and CDR2 is SVGAGI. Trimming took off 2 bases at V and 6 bases at J, with 16 bases between the two ends. The CDR3 has 15 amino acids. The CDR3 loop reads CASSYRPGQRHGYTF. For the CDR3, the DNA is TGTGCCAGCAGTTACAGACCGGGACAAAGGCATGGCTACACCTTC.

V and J are TRBV27 and TRBJ2-5, with D unresolved. CDR1 MNHEY and CDR2 SMNVEV come from the germline V gene (reference sequence). V was trimmed by 6 bases and J by 5 bases, leaving 10 bases between them. The length of the CDR3 is 12 residues. Here the CDR3 reads CASRRVGETQYF. In DNA, the CDR3 is TGTGCCAGCAGGAGAGTCGGGGAGACCCAGTACTTC.

V usage is TRBV7-9 and J usage is TRBJ1-2; 8 nucleotides align to TRBD1. CDR1 and CDR2 (germline): SEHNR, FQNEAQ (reference sequence). V dropped 3 bases and J dropped 5; count of bases not matched to a gene: 11. The CDR3 spans 16 residues. CDR3 coding DNA: TGTGCCAGCAGCTTTGGGTCAAACAGGGGGGCATATGGCTACACCTTC. Protein product: CASSFGSNRGAYGYTF.

The rearrangement joins TRBV29-1 to TRBJ2-7; TRBD2 matches 7 bases. The J segment lost 2 bases and the V segment lost 5 bases, leaving 6 bases of the junction unmatched. Looked up from germline, CDR1 is SQVTM and CDR2 is ANQGSEA. The CDR3 is 13 amino acids. The CDR3 is CSVPGRSTYEQYF. The CDR3 DNA reads as TGCAGCGTTCCCGGGAGGTCCACCTACGAGCAGTACTTC.

This clone was counted once. The chain links TRBV28 to TRBJ1-5; 8 nucleotides line up with TRBD1. The germline V gene encodes CDR1 MDHEN and CDR2 SYDVKM. With V trimmed by 2 bases and J by 7 bases, 4 bases remained unmatched. The CDR3 totals 14 residues. CDR3 loop: CASSLTRGRQPQHF. CDR3 in DNA: TGTGCCAGCAGTTTAACCAGGGGGCGACAGCCCCAGCATTTT.